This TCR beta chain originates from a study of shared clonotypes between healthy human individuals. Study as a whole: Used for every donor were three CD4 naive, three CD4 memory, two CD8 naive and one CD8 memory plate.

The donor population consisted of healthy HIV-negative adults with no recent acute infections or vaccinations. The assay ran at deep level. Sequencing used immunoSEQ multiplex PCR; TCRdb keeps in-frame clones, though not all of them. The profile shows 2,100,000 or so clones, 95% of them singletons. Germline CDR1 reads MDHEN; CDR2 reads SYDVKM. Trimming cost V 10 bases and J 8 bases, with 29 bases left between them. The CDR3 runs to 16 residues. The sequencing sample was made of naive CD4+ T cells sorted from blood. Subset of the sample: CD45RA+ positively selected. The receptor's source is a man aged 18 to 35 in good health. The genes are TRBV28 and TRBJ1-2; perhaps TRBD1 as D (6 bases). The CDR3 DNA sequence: TGTGCCACCCGGACGGGGGAAAGCAGGGGAGGTTCCGGCTACACCTTC. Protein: CATRTGESRGGSGYTF.